This T cell receptor (beta chain) was sequenced during a study of T cells in Graves' hyperthyroidism and ophthalmopathy. From RNA transcripts, TCR beta CDR3 regions were amplified. A set of HTBI primers served as the primers for a first-round RT-PCR of the TCR CDR3. Each CDR3 protein gets one entry after TCRdb re-called the multiplex PCR reads with MiXCR. The sample has a few hundred thousand distinct CDR3 sequences, approximately 15% seen once. Lactation, pregnancy, other autoimmune disease or uncontrolled infection led to exclusion of patients. Diagnosing involved the use of clinical symptoms, serum thyroxine and TRAb, thyroid ultrasound and orbital computed tomography. This clonotype was observed many times. CDR1 and CDR2 from the germline V gene are SGHTA and FQGNSA. The V gene end was trimmed by 5 bases and the J gene end by 1 base; junction bases not matched to a gene: 6. The CDR3 is made up of 15 amino acids.

The sequencing sample was made of blood. This receptor was obtained from a woman between 40 and 50 years old with Graves' ophthalmopathy. The chain has TRBV7-2 and TRBJ2-7, with 9 bases matching TRBD1. The DNA for the CDR3 is TGTGCCAGCAGCCGAACGGGACAGGGATCCTACGAGCAGTACTTC. Protein: CASSRTGQGSYEQYF.